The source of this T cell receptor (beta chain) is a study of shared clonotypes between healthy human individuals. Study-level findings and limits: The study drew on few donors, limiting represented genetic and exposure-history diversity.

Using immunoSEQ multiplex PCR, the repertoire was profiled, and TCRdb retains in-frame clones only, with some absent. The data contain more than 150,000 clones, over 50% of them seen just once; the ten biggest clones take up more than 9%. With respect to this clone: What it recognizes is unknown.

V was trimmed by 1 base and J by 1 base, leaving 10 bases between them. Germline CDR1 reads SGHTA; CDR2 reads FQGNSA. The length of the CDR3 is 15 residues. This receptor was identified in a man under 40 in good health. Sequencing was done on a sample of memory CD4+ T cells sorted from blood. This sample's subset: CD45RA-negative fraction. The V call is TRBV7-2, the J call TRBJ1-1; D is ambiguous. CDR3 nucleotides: TGTGCCAGCAGCTTAGTAGACACTCCGAACACTGAAGCTTTCTTT. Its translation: CASSLVDTPNTEAFF.